The 21 T cell receptor beta chains in this list originate from one sample, sequenced in a study of identical twins. MiXCR was run by TCRdb on the 5' RACE reads, yielding one entry per CDR3 protein. The sample shows approximately 250,000 distinct CDR3 sequences, 6.5% of them seen only once. This sample also belongs to another study, concerning T cells expressing NK-cell markers.

Specimen: CD8+ T cells sorted from blood. All receptors come from a woman between 18 and 29 years old in good health.

This clonotype was picked up a small number of times. The CDR3 bases are TGTGCCAGCAGTTTTTCGGGACAGGCTAGGTATGGCTACACCTTC. This encodes CASSFSGQARYGYTF. The J gene is TRBJ1-2, the V gene TRBV12-3 or TRBV12-4; 8 bases match TRBD1. J gave up 5 bases and V 3 bases, and 8 bases lay outside the gene matches. The CDR3 spans 15 residues.

The chain is built from TRBV7-6 and TRBJ2-1; D not resolved. Germline V CDR1 and CDR2: SGHVS, FNYEAQ. The CDR3 spans 15 residues. The V end was cut by 3 bases, the J end by 0 bases, with 9 bases between. CDR3 coding DNA: TGTGCCAGCAGCTTCGGGCGGAGCTCCTACAATGAGCAGTTCTTC. Residues: CASSFGRSSYNEQFF.

This clonotype was recorded many times. The CDR3 spells CSVEDPRRYYGYTF. DNA of the CDR3: TGCAGCGTTGAAGATCCCCGGAGATACTATGGCTACACCTTC. J is TRBJ1-2 and V is TRBV29-1, with unresolved D. Trimming removed 0 bases from V and 3 bases from J, with 11 bases in between. This CDR3 contains 14 residues. From germline, CDR1 is SQVTM and CDR2 ANQGSEA.

This clonotype was seen more than once but under ten times. The chain combines TRBV6-1 with TRBJ1-6; no clear D. The CDR3 consists of 9 residues. Germline V gene data show CDR1 as MNHNS and CDR2 as SASEGT. The ends were cut back, 8 bases at V and 11 bases at J, with 4 bases in the middle. This CDR3 is CASHPPLHF. The CDR3 coding sequence is TGTGCCAGCCACCCACCCCTCCACTTT.

The sample holds many counts of this clonotype. J is TRBJ2-3 and V is TRBV27; TRBD1 is a possible D gene (6 bases). V lost 0 bases and J lost 4, with 17 bases in between. This CDR3 is built from 17 residues. Looked up from germline, CDR1 is MNHEY and CDR2 is SMNVEV (reference sequence). CDR3 loop: CASSLSAGDSIPDTQYF. Written as DNA, the CDR3 is TGTGCCAGCAGTTTATCGGCAGGGGATAGTATCCCAGATACGCAGTATTTT.

In its sample, this clonotype was seen a few times. The rearrangement links TRBV10-3 to TRBJ2-1; 11 bases fit TRBD2. Per the germline V gene, CDR1 is ENHRY and CDR2 is SYGVKD. With 2 bases clipped from V and 7 bases from J, the junction kept 4 bases outside the gene matches. The CDR3 consists of 15 residues. Here the CDR3 reads CAISEGTSGRNEQFF. CDR3 coding DNA: TGTGCCATCAGTGAGGGGACTAGCGGCCGGAATGAGCAGTTCTTC.

This clonotype has only a few counts. V gene TRBV6-1 combines with J gene TRBJ1-1, with D possibly matching TRBD1 (5 bases). With 3 bases removed from V and 2 bases from J, the gap between germline ends came to 13 bases. This CDR3 spans 15 amino acids. Germline loops: CDR1 MNHNS, CDR2 SASEGT. CDR3 bases: TGTGCCAGCAGTGATAGACGGGGACTCAACACTGAAGCTTTCTTT. It specifies CASSDRRGLNTEAFF.

This clonotype has at least ten counts. The chain uses TRBV27 and TRBJ2-7, with D uncertain. The CDR3 has 10 residues. Trimming removed 8 bases from V and 4 bases from J, with 6 bases in between. Germline CDR1 and CDR2: MNHEY and SMNVEV (reference sequence). Here the CDR3 reads CASGLYEQYF. The DNA of the CDR3 is TGTGCCAGCGGGCTTTACGAGCAGTACTTC.

The chain has TRBV9 and TRBJ1-2; D call uncertain. This CDR3 spans 18 amino acids. Germline CDR1 reads SGDLS; CDR2 reads YYNGEE. The V and J ends lost 4 bases and 4 bases respectively, with 26 bases between them. CDR3 region: CASSPYSPLRLLGYGYTF. The CDR3 DNA reads TGTGCCAGCAGCCCTTACTCGCCTTTAAGACTTCTGGGCTATGGCTACACCTTC. Using reference TRBV9 and TRBJ1-2 for the parts outside the CDR3, the full variable domain is DSGVTQTPKHLITATGQRVTLRCSPRSGDLSVYWYQQSLDQGLQFLIQYYNGEERAKGNILERFSAQQFPDLHSELNLSSLELGDSALYFCASSPYSPLRLLGYGYTFGSGTRLTVV.

A few counts support this clonotype. The chain recombines TRBV5-4 with TRBJ2-3; 9 bases line up with TRBD2. V was pared by 3 bases and J by 4 bases, with 6 bases of the junction left unmatched. This CDR3 is 15 amino acids long. Per the germline V gene, CDR1 is SGHNT and CDR2 is YYREEE (reference sequence). CDR3 sequence reads: CASSSGVAGADTQYF. In DNA, the CDR3 is TGTGCCAGCAGCTCCGGGGTAGCGGGGGCAGATACGCAGTATTTT.

This clonotype turned up a few times. The V gene is TRBV10-3, the J gene TRBJ2-6, with unresolved D. Germline CDR1 reads ENHRY; CDR2 reads SYGVKD. The CDR3 is 19 amino acids. The V end lost 1 base, the J end lost 0 bases, and 16 bases lay between the germline ends. The chain's CDR3 is CAISELHDSLGSGANVLTF. DNA of the CDR3: TGTGCCATCAGTGAGTTACATGACTCCCTGGGCTCTGGGGCCAACGTCCTGACTTTC.

V and J are TRBV7-9 and TRBJ2-7; the match to TRBD2 covers 9 bases. From germline, CDR1 is SEHNR and CDR2 FQNEAQ (reference sequence). The V segment lost 8 bases and the J segment 3 bases; nucleotides outside the gene matches: 8. The CDR3 sequence is 14 residues long. The CDR3 region is CASVEASGIYEQYF. The CDR3 DNA sequence: TGTGCCAGCGTCGAGGCTAGCGGGATCTACGAGCAGTACTTC. Combining the CDR3 with reference TRBV7-9 and TRBJ2-7 gives the whole variable domain DTGVSQNPRHKITKRGQNVTFRCDPISEHNRLYWYRQTLGQGPEFLTYFQNEAQLEKSRLLSDRFSAERPKGSFSTLEIQRTEQGDSAMYLCASVEASGIYEQYFGPGTRLTVT.

This clonotype has more than one count but fewer than ten. The chain is built from TRBV2 and TRBJ2-1; 10 bases line up with TRBD2. This CDR3 contains 16 residues. Germline V lookup: CDR1 SNHLY, CDR2 FYNNEI. V was pared by 2 bases and J by 3 bases, with 4 bases of the junction left unmatched. The CDR3 DNA follows: TGTGCCAGCAGTGAAATTCTAGCGGGGGTCTACAATGAGCAGTTCTTC. This translates into CASSEILAGVYNEQFF.

This clonotype was counted ten times or more. The V and J genes are TRBV12-3 or TRBV12-4 and TRBJ2-3, with 8 bases that match TRBD1. V dropped 4 bases and J dropped 4; count of bases not matched to a gene: 7. This CDR3 is built from 15 residues. The CDR3 DNA sequence: TGTGCCAGCAGTTCCGGACAGGGAGGTCCAGATACGCAGTATTTT. Translating gives CASSSGQGGPDTQYF.

The chain has TRBV20-1 and TRBJ1-6, with D possibly being TRBD1 (5 bases). This CDR3 has 17 residues. CDR1 and CDR2 from the germline V gene are DFQATT and SNEGSKA (reference sequence). V was clipped by 0 bases and J by 0 bases, with 12 bases between them. The CDR3 DNA follows: TGCAGTGCTAGAGATCGCCTCGACAGCTCCTATAATTCACCCCTCCACTTT. It is translated as CSARDRLDSSYNSPLHF.

This clonotype came up many times. The chain joins TRBV6-2 or TRBV6-3 to TRBJ2-2; D unresolved. Per germline, CDR1 MNHEY and CDR2 SVGEGT. V gave up 6 bases and J gave up 3 bases, with 8 bases separating them. CDR3 length: 13 residues. The CDR3 DNA reads as TGTGCCAGCAGGGACCGGGACACCGGGGAGCTGTTTTTT. This sequence encodes CASRDRDTGELFF.

This clonotype was seen only a few times. The chain joins TRBV20-1 to TRBJ2-1, with D unclear. Trimming pared 0 bases from V and 0 bases from J, leaving 18 bases between. This CDR3 comprises 18 residues. Germline V CDR1 and CDR2: DFQATT, SNEGSKA (reference sequence). The CDR3 loop reads CSARDMGTAPSSYNEQFF. The CDR3 nucleotides read TGCAGTGCTAGAGATATGGGAACAGCGCCTAGCTCCTACAATGAGCAGTTCTTC.

This clonotype was seen a few times. The rearrangement links TRBV4-3 to TRBJ1-5; D gene ambiguous. Germline lookup yields CDR1 LGHNA and CDR2 YSLEER. V lost 0 bases, J lost 0 bases, and 12 bases lay in between. CDR3 length: 17 amino acids. DNA for the CDR3: TGCGCCAGCAGCCAAGATTGGGCCGATTATAGCAATCAGCCCCAGCATTTT. Protein: CASSQDWADYSNQPQHF.

In its sample, this clonotype was seen many times. The V call is TRBV2, the J call TRBJ2-1; D is undetermined. Trimming removed 4 bases at V and 9 bases at J, with 1 base between. The CDR3 is made up of 9 amino acids. CDR1 is SNHLY, CDR2 FYNNEI, per germline. The CDR3, as DNA: TGTGCCAGCAGTGGTGAGCAGTTCTTC. Protein sequence: CASSGEQFF.

The rearrangement links TRBV27 to TRBJ2-7, with TRBD1 identical over 10 bases. Per the germline V gene, CDR1 is MNHEY and CDR2 is SMNVEV (reference sequence). After removal of 5 bases from V and 2 bases from J, the junction contained 12 bases not matched to a gene. This CDR3 has 17 amino acids. CDR3 protein: CASSPSRGQGEPYEQYF. The CDR3 bases are TGTGCCAGCAGTCCGTCCAGAGGACAGGGGGAGCCCTACGAGCAGTACTTC.

This clonotype was seen a handful of times. A much larger clone differs from this one at a single base, so this may be a read error. V usage is TRBV7-9 and J usage is TRBJ2-7; TRBD1 agrees at 9 bases. CDR3 length: 13 residues. Losses at the gene ends were 4 bases for V and 5 bases for J; bases not matched to a gene: 3. The germline CDR1 and CDR2 sequences are SEHNR and FQNEAQ (reference sequence). The CDR3 sequence: CASSWGQGDEQYF. The CDR3 DNA is TGTGCCAGCAGCTGGGGACAGGGAGACGAGCAGTACTTC.